These 8 T cell receptor beta chains were sequenced from one sample in a study of OX40 agonist ivuxolimab in advanced cancers. TCRdb's table, derived via immunoSEQ multiplex PCR, lists solely in-frame clones and lacks some. The sample lists tens of thousands of clones, 80% to 90% occurring once. Material: CD4+ or CD8+ T cells sorted from blood, obtained in a trial of the OX40 agonist ivuxolimab. All receptors derive from an adult with an advanced solid tumor such as melanoma, head and neck, liver or kidney cancer.

CDR3 amino acids: CASSLELRETQYF. The CDR3 region has the DNA TGTGCCAGCAGTCTAGAGCTTCGGGAGACCCAGTACTTC. V gene TRBV11-2 combines with J gene TRBJ2-5; D unclear. The germline CDR1 and CDR2 sequences are SGHAT and FQNNGV. V was clipped by 6 bases and J by 5 bases, with 13 bases between them. The CDR3 is made up of 13 amino acids.

CDR3 residues: CASSLVGQPYNEQFF. The CDR3 coding sequence is TGTGCCAGCAGCCTGGTGGGGCAGCCTTACAATGAGCAGTTCTTC. The chain has TRBV7-6 and TRBJ2-1; TRBD1 might be the D (5 bases). Germline V gene lookup returns CDR1 SGHVS and CDR2 FNYEAQ. Trimming stripped 5 bases from V and 4 bases from J, with 15 bases between. The CDR3 length is 15 residues. Combining the CDR3 with reference TRBV7-6 and TRBJ2-1 gives the whole variable domain GAGVSQSPRYKVTKRGQDVALRCDPISGHVSLYWYRQALGQGPEFLTYFNYEAQQDKSGLPNDRFSAERPEGSISTLTIQRTEQRDSAMYRCASSLVGQPYNEQFFGPGTRLTVL.

This rearrangement joins TRBV10-2 to TRBJ2-1; D gene uncertain. From germline, CDR1 is WSHSY and CDR2 SAAADI. The germline V and J ends were trimmed by 9 bases and 0 bases, with 12 bases remaining between them. CDR3 size: 14 residues. CDR3: CASLISRSYNEQFF. The DNA of the CDR3 is TGCGCCAGTCTTATCTCTCGCTCCTACAATGAGCAGTTCTTC.

The chain carries TRBV9 and TRBJ2-2, with a tentative D call TRBD2 (6 bases). This CDR3 comprises 16 residues. Germline loops: CDR1 SGDLS, CDR2 YYNGEE. V was pared by 0 bases and J by 4 bases, with 13 bases between. The CDR3 here is CASSVVSGGVTGELFF. The CDR3 nucleotides are TGTGCCAGCAGCGTAGTTTCCGGGGGTGTCACCGGGGAGCTGTTTTTT.

This rearrangement joins TRBV5-1 to TRBJ2-7; 14 nucleotides agree with TRBD2. V lost 4 bases, J lost 2 bases, and 8 bases stayed unmatched. CDR3 length: 17 amino acids. Germline V CDR1 and CDR2: SGHRS, YFSETQ. For the CDR3, the DNA is TGCGCCAGCAGCGACGGACTAGCGGGAGGCGTTACCTACGAGCAGTACTTC. It is translated as CASSDGLAGGVTYEQYF.

V usage is TRBV7-2 and J usage is TRBJ1-4; D unclear. V was cut by 2 bases and J by 0 bases, with 13 bases left in between. CDR1 SGHTA and CDR2 FQGNSA come from the germline V gene. The length of the CDR3 is 17 residues. The CDR3 protein is CASSLLVSKATNEKLFF. CDR3 nucleotides: TGTGCCAGCAGCTTACTTGTTTCTAAGGCAACTAATGAAAAACTGTTTTTT.

The gene calls are TRBV13 and TRBJ1-2; D ambiguous. The ends were cut back, 0 bases at V and 0 bases at J, with 14 bases in the middle. This CDR3 is built from 17 residues. In germline, CDR1 is PRHDT, CDR2 FYEKMQ (reference sequence). CDR3 sequence: CASSLGTLIDPNYGYTF. The CDR3 DNA reads as TGTGCCAGCAGCTTAGGAACCCTTATTGACCCTAACTATGGCTACACCTTC.

V is TRBV5-6 and J is TRBJ1-2; 7 bases line up with TRBD1. The CDR3 runs 13 residues. Germline assignment: CDR1 SGHDT and CDR2 YYEEEE. The J segment lost 7 bases and the V segment lost 4 bases, leaving 7 bases of the junction unmatched. CDR3 bases: TGTGCCAGCAGCGGGGCCGGGACAGTTGGCTACACCTTC. Its translation: CASSGAGTVGYTF.